The following is a T cell receptor beta chain sequence with its context. No antigen is known for it. This entry belongs to a study of naive and memory T cell subsets. The length of the CDR3 is 14 residues. The V end was cut by 5 bases, the J end by 9 bases, with 17 bases between. CDR1 is MNHEY, CDR2 SVGEGT, per germline. Study-level results: In naive cells, over 95% of TCR sequences were seen only once.

An equimolar mix of two oligonucleotides served as the beta constant-region primer for TRBC1 and TRBC2. Ligated cDNA was amplified by four rounds of PCR with nested alpha and beta constant-region primers and SP2. An oligonucleotide with the SP2 primer and a 12-nucleotide UMI was ligated to the cDNA 3' end. TCRdb re-called the UMI-ligation and nested PCR reads with MiXCR, one entry per CDR3 protein. This table holds some 110,000 distinct CDR3 sequences, roughly 36% found once. The sequenced material came from central memory CD4+ T cells from blood. The J gene is TRBJ1-5, the V gene TRBV6-2 or TRBV6-3, with D unclear. The sequence was collected from a human donor in good health. As DNA, the CDR3 is TGTGCCAGCAGTGACCCAGAGAATTTTCGGCCCCAGCATTTT. Translated, it gives CASSDPENFRPQHF.